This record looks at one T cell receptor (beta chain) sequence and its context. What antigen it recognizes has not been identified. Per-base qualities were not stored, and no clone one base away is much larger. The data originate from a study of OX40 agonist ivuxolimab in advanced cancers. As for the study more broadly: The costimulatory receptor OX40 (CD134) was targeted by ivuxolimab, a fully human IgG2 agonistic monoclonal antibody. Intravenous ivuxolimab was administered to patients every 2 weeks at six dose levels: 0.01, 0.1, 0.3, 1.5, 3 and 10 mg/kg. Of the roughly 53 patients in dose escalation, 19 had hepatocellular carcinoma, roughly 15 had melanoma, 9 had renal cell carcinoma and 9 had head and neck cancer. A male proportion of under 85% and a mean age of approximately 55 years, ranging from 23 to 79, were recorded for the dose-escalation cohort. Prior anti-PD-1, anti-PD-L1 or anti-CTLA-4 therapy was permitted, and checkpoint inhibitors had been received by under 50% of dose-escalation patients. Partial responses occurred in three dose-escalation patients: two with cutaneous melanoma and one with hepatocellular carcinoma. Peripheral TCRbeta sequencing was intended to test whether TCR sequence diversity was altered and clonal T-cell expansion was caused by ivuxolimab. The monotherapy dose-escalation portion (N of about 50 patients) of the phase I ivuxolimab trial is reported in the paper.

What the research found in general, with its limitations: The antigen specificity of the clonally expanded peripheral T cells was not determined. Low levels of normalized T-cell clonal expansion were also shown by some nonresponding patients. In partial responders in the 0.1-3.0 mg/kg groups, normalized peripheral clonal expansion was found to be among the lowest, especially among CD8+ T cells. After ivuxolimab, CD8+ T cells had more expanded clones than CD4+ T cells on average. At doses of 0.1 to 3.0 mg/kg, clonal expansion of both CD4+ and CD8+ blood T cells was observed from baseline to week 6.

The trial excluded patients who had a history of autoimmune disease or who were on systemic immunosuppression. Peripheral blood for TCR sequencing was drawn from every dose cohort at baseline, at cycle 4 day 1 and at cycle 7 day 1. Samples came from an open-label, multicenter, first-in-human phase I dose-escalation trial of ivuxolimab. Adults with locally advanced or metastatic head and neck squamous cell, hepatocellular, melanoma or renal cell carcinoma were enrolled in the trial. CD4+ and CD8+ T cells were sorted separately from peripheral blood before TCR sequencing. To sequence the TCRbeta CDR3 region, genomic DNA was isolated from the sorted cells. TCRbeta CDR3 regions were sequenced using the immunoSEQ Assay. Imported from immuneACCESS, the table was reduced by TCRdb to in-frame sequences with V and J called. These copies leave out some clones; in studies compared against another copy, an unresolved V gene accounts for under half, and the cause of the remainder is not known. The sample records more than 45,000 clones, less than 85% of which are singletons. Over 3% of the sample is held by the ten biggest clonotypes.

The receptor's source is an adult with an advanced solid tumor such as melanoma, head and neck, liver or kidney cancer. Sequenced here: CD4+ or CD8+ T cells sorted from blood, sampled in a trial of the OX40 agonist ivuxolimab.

The DNA sequence follows: TGTGCCAGCAGGGGAGGACTAGCGGGATACAATGAGCAGTTCTTC. Its protein product is CASRGGLAGYNEQFF. This sequence uses TRBV28 and TRBJ2-1, and TRBD2 aligns with 12 junction nucleotides. V is pruned by 6 bases and J by 4 bases, leaving 4 bases of the junction without a gene match. The CDR3 runs 15 amino acids, cysteine and phenylalanine included. Of all the DNA, just the CDR3 is kept, 45 bases in frame from base 1. Sequences MDHEN (CDR1) and SYDVKM (CDR2) are obtained from the germline V gene.